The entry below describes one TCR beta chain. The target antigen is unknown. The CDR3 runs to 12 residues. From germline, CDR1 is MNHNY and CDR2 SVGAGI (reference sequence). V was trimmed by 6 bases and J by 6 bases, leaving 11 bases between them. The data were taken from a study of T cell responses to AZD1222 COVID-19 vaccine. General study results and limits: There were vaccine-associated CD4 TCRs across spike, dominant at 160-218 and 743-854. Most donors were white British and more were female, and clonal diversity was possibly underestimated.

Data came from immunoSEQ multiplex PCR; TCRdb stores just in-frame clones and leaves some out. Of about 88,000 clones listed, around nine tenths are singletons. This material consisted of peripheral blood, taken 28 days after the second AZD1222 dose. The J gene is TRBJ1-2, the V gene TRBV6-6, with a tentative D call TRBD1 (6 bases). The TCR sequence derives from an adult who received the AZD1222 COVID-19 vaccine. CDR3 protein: CASRPGGDGYTF. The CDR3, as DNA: TGTGCCAGCAGACCGGGGGGCGATGGCTACACCTTC.